Below, 9 T cell receptor beta chains from the same sample are listed, as sequenced in a study of cytomegalovirus exposure and HLA in healthy donors (dated by TCRdb to 2016 to 2017). The protocol used for the library was the immunoSEQ multiplex PCR assay. A mixture of 60 forward primers for TCR Vbeta segments and 13 reverse primers for TCR Jbeta segments was used in the multiplex PCR. The table was pulled from immuneACCESS by TCRdb, which kept in-frame rearrangements only. Such tables lose some clones; where checked, under half of the loss comes from unresolved V genes, and the rest has no known cause. Present in this sample are roughly 190,000 clones, approximately 85% of which were seen just once. About 1.8% of the sample is held by the ten biggest clonotypes. Sequencing input: PBMCs. The source is a young man in good health and CMV-seronegative.

The chain joins TRBV27 to TRBJ2-7; 8 nucleotides line up with TRBD2. The CDR3 has 13 residues. Per the germline V gene, CDR1 is MNHEY and CDR2 is SMNVEV (reference sequence). The V gene end was trimmed by 4 bases and the J gene end by 4 bases; junction bases not matched to a gene: 3. The CDR3 protein is CASSSGGPYEQYF. DNA of the CDR3: TGTGCCAGCAGTTCGGGGGGGCCGTACGAGCAGTACTTC.

The chain is built from TRBV9 and TRBJ2-7, with D possibly being TRBD2 (7 bases). The CDR3 sequence is 16 residues long. Germline V gene data show CDR1 as SGDLS and CDR2 as YYNGEE. Trimming took 0 bases from V and 3 from J, leaving 16 bases between them. The CDR3 bases are TGTGCCAGCAGCGTAGGAGGAGGGGGGGGATACTACGAGCAGTACTTC. Encoded protein: CASSVGGGGGYYEQYF.

The chain links TRBV28 to TRBJ1-2; TRBD1 agrees at 7 bases. The trim removed 5 bases at V and 6 bases at J, leaving 9 bases unmatched. Per germline, CDR1 MDHEN and CDR2 SYDVKM. CDR3 length: 14 residues. CDR3 sequence: CASSPVSGGHGYTF. CDR3 sequence (DNA): TGTGCCAGCAGTCCCGTCTCAGGGGGGCATGGCTACACCTTC.

This clone was detected only a few times. The chain joins TRBV27 to TRBJ1-1; 7 bases match TRBD1. Trimming at V came to 5 bases and at J to 11 bases, leaving 14 bases not matched to a gene. Germline-derived CDR1 and CDR2 are MNHEY and SMNVEV (reference sequence). CDR3 length: 14 amino acids. The CDR3 nucleotides are TGTGCCAGCAGTAGTCGAACAGGGACAGCGGAGGCTTTCTTT. Its translation: CASSSRTGTAEAFF.

This rearrangement joins TRBV5-6 to TRBJ2-2; possible D gene TRBD1, 5 bases. The V gene lost 0 bases and the J gene lost 1 base, with 10 bases spanning the gap. The length of the CDR3 is 16 residues. The germline V gene encodes CDR1 SGHDT and CDR2 YYEEEE. The CDR3 DNA reads as TGTGCCAGCAGCTTGGTAGGGGCGCGGAACACCGGGGAGCTGTTTTTT. This codes for CASSLVGARNTGELFF.

This chain joins TRBV6-5 and TRBJ2-7, with TRBD2 identical over 10 bases. This CDR3 has 15 residues. Per germline, CDR1 MNHEY and CDR2 SVGAGI. V was pared by 6 bases and J by 6 bases, with 11 bases of the junction left unmatched. CDR3 nucleotide sequence: TGTGCCAGCAGCTACACCGGGACTAGCGAAGCCGAGCAGTACTTC. Translated: CASSYTGTSEAEQYF.

The CDR3 DNA is TGTGCCAGCAAGCTCGGGACAGGGGGCTCGGATACGCAGTATTTT. Translation gives CASKLGTGGSDTQYF. V and J are TRBV27 and TRBJ2-3; 12 bases line up with TRBD1. Germline-derived CDR1 and CDR2 are MNHEY and SMNVEV (reference sequence). Unmatched junction bases numbered 8, after V lost 7 bases and J lost 6 bases. This CDR3 has 15 amino acids.

V gene TRBV27 combines with J gene TRBJ2-1; D not certain. CDR1 and CDR2 from the germline V gene are MNHEY and SMNVEV (reference sequence). CDR3 length: 14 amino acids. Trimming removed 9 bases from V and 0 bases from J, with 12 bases in between. CDR3 DNA sequence: TGTGCCAGTAACGGTCCTAGCTCCTACAATGAGCAGTTCTTC. It encodes CASNGPSSYNEQFF.

The V gene is TRBV15, the J gene TRBJ2-2, with D hard to call. This CDR3 comprises 13 residues. Germline CDR1 LNHNV, CDR2 YYDKDF (reference sequence). Trimming stripped 3 bases from V and 9 bases from J, with 11 bases between. In DNA, the CDR3 is TGTGCCACCAGCAGGGCCCCCGTGTGGGAGCTGTTTTTT. Translating gives CATSRAPVWELFF.